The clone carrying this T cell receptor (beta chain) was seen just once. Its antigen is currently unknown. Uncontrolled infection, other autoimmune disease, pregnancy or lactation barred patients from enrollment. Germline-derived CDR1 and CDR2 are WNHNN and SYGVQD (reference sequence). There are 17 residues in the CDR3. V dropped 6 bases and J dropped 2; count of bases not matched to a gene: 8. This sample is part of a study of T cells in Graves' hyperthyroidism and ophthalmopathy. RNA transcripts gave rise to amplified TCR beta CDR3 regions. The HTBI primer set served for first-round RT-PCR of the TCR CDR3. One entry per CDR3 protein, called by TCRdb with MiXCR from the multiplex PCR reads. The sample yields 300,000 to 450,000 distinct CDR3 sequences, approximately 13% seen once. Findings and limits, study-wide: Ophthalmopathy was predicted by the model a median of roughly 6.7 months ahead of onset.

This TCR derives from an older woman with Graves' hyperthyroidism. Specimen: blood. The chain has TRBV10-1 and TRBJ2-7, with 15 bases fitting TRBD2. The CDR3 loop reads CASRKGLAGGTTYEQYF. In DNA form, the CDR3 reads TGCGCCAGCAGGAAGGGACTAGCGGGAGGAACTACCTACGAGCAGTACTTC.